The 12 T cell receptor beta chains below come from one sample, sequenced in a study of T cells in Graves' hyperthyroidism and ophthalmopathy. The CDR3 regions of TCR beta were amplified from RNA transcripts. Researchers ran a first-round RT-PCR on the TCR CDR3 using the HTBI primer set. TCRdb redid the calling of the multiplex PCR reads with MiXCR, one entry per CDR3 protein. The sample records over 250,000 distinct CDR3 sequences, over 15% being singletons. The sequencing input was blood. These receptors all come from a woman aged 55-69 years with Graves' ophthalmopathy.

Of note for this clonotype: The junction differs from germline at one of its ends, possibly a read error. The chain links TRBV27 to TRBJ1-5; the D gene is possibly TRBD1 (5 bases). In germline, CDR1 is MNHEY, CDR2 SMNVEV (reference sequence). The CDR3 runs to 14 residues. The CDR3 sequence: CASKKGGTLEPRHF. In DNA, the CDR3 is TGTGCCAGCAAAAAGGGTGGGACGCTTGAGCCCCGGCATTTT.

The genes are TRBV20-1 and TRBJ2-2, with TRBD2 matching 9 bases. The ends lost 5 bases at V and 2 bases at J; junction bases unmatched: 3. The CDR3 runs to 14 residues. Germline CDR1 is DFQATT and CDR2 is SNEGSKA (reference sequence). CDR3 amino acids: CSAVSGGNTGELFF. DNA for the CDR3: TGCAGTGCTGTTAGCGGGGGTAACACCGGGGAGCTGTTTTTT.

This clonotype was seen at least ten times. V usage is TRBV6-2 or TRBV6-3 and J usage is TRBJ1-1; TRBD1 might be the D (5 bases). The V gene's germline CDR1 is MNHEY and CDR2 SVGEGT. V was trimmed by 4 bases and J by 1 base, leaving 10 bases between them. This CDR3 spans 14 amino acids. The chain's CDR3 is CASSSPGENTEAFF. DNA for the CDR3: TGTGCCAGCAGTTCCCCGGGGGAGAACACTGAAGCTTTCTTT.

This clonotype was seen ten or more times. The chain combines TRBV29-1 with TRBJ1-3, with TRBD1 identical over 8 bases. The V segment lost 6 bases and the J segment 6 bases; nucleotides outside the gene matches: 4. Germline V gene data show CDR1 as SQVTM and CDR2 as ANQGSEA. The CDR3 runs 12 residues. The chain's CDR3 is CSVGQDANTIYF. CDR3 nucleotides: TGCAGCGTGGGACAGGACGCAAACACCATATATTTT.

V and J are TRBV4-2 and TRBJ1-2; 7 positions match TRBD1. Germline V CDR1 and CDR2: LGHNA, YNFKEQ. The CDR3 has 13 residues. Unmatched junction bases numbered 7, after V lost 5 bases and J lost 7 bases. As DNA, the CDR3 is TGTGCCAGCAGCGAAGGGGGCCTCGGTGGCTACACCTTC. Protein sequence: CASSEGGLGGYTF.

Only one count was recorded for this clonotype. This chain connects TRBV10-2 to TRBJ1-6; no clear D gene. CDR1 is WSHSY and CDR2 is SAAADI in the germline V gene. The V end was cut by 7 bases, the J end by 9 bases, with 13 bases between. This CDR3 spans 13 amino acids. The CDR3 coding sequence is TGCGCCAGCAACGACCGACCGGGTTCACCCCTCCACTTT. This gives the protein CASNDRPGSPLHF.

This clonotype has ten or more counts. The rearrangement uses TRBV11-2 and TRBJ2-2; D not resolved. The CDR3 extends over 13 amino acids. Germline CDR1 SGHAT, CDR2 FQNNGV. V dropped 2 bases and J dropped 1 base, with 2 bases sitting between them. CDR3 coding DNA: TGTGCCAGCAGCTTAATGAACACCGGGGAGCTGTTTTTT. Encoded protein: CASSLMNTGELFF.

This clonotype was seen many times. This chain connects TRBV28 to TRBJ1-1; D remains ambiguous. CDR3 length: 14 amino acids. Trimming took off 5 bases at V and 1 base at J, with 11 bases between the two ends. CDR1 is MDHEN, CDR2 SYDVKM, per germline. The CDR3 sequence: CASSPSVSNTEAFF. In DNA form, the CDR3 reads TGTGCCAGCAGTCCTAGTGTCTCGAACACTGAAGCTTTCTTT.

This clonotype was detected only once. A much bigger clone sits one base away, suggesting this may be a read error. The chain carries TRBV2 and TRBJ1-1; 7 nucleotides agree with TRBD1. Germline V gives CDR1 SNHLY, CDR2 FYNNEI. Trimming removed 10 bases from V and 4 bases from J; junction bases left unmatched: 9. CDR3 length: 13 amino acids. CDR3 nucleotides: TGTGCCACCGAATTCTACAGGGGCACTGAAGCTTTCTTT. This sequence encodes CATEFYRGTEAFF.

V gene TRBV5-4 combines with J gene TRBJ2-5; possibly TRBD1 or TRBD2 for D (6 bases each). The germline V gene encodes CDR1 SGHNT and CDR2 YYREEE (reference sequence). Trimming shortened V by 1 base and J by 1 base, and 8 bases separated the two germline ends. The CDR3 length is 14 residues. CDR3 residues: CASSLWGAQETQYF. DNA of the CDR3: TGTGCCAGCAGCTTGTGGGGGGCCCAAGAGACCCAGTACTTC.

This clonotype was counted at least ten times. J is TRBJ2-7 and V is TRBV20-1; D might be TRBD1 (7 bases). This CDR3 is built from 13 residues. Germline values: CDR1 DFQATT, CDR2 SNEGSKA (reference sequence). V lost 3 bases and J 0 bases, leaving 9 bases between the germline ends. The CDR3 bases are TGCAGTGCTAGGCGGGACAGCTCCTACGAGCAGTACTTC. It encodes CSARRDSSYEQYF.

CDR3 in amino acids: CASSPGQGRLSEKLFF. The CDR3, as DNA: TGTGCCAGTTCGCCGGGACAGGGCAGGCTTAGTGAAAAACTGTTTTTT. The rearrangement uses TRBV19 and TRBJ1-4, with 9 bases fitting TRBD1. From germline, CDR1 is LNHDA and CDR2 SQIVND (reference sequence). With 8 bases clipped from V and 7 bases from J, the junction kept 14 bases outside the gene matches. CDR3 size: 16 residues.